This T cell receptor beta chain stems from a study of T cells in Graves' hyperthyroidism and ophthalmopathy. General study findings and limits: From stable hyperthyroidism, ophthalmopathy was separated by a 13 V-J model. Most clonotypes expanded in thyroid above 0.001 were likewise present in blood.

What was amplified from RNA transcripts were TCR beta CDR3 regions. With the HTBI primer set, the TCR CDR3 went through a first round of RT-PCR. TCRdb recomputed calls from the multiplex PCR reads with MiXCR, one row per CDR3 protein. Of about 400,000 distinct CDR3 sequences listed, 14% to 15% are singletons. Ophthalmopathy patients showed a Clinical Activity Score of at least 3, NOSPECS grade of at least 4 and duration under 3 months. Each diagnosis drew on symptoms, thyroxine, TRAb, thyroid ultrasound and orbital computed tomography findings. Germline CDR1 is MNHEY and CDR2 is SMNVEV (reference sequence). Trimming removed 4 bases at V and 6 bases at J, with 10 bases between. CDR3 length: 12 residues. This clonotype was counted at least ten times. Its antigen is not known.

The chain combines TRBV27 with TRBJ2-7; D unclear. The sequenced sample was blood. The TCR was taken from a man aged 18 to 30 with Graves' ophthalmopathy. DNA for the CDR3: TGTGCCAGCAGTTCAATGCGTGGCGAGCAGTACTTC. It codes for CASSSMRGEQYF.